The T cell receptor (beta chain) described here comes from a study of T-cell memory formation after mild COVID-19. Study-level background: Clusters were largely donor specific.

Germline V lookup: CDR1 MNHEY, CDR2 SVGEGT. Trimming stripped 7 bases from V and 2 bases from J, with 20 bases between. The CDR3 consists of 16 residues. With respect to this clonotype: Its antigen is not identified.

Findings of the study overall: Contracting clones localized mainly to CM and EM when CD4+ and mainly to EMRA when CD8+. Balance between CD4 and CD8 was seen in clones contracting day 15 to 85, and a CD4+ lean was seen in later expanders.

TCRdb itself ran the 5' RACE reads through MiXCR, one entry per CDR3 protein. The data contain approximately 400,000 distinct CDR3 sequences, 24% of them singletons. The TCR comes from an adult woman who had mild COVID-19 (a few samples of this study predate the infection). Cell type and time point are not known. The V call is TRBV6-2 or TRBV6-3, the J call TRBJ2-5; D may be TRBD2 (6 bases). Sequenced material: PBMCs or a T cell subset sorted from them (not recorded which). CDR3 DNA sequence: TGTGCCAGCACTCTACGTTGGGGGGAAGAACAAGAGACCCAGTACTTC. Translating it yields CASTLRWGEEQETQYF.